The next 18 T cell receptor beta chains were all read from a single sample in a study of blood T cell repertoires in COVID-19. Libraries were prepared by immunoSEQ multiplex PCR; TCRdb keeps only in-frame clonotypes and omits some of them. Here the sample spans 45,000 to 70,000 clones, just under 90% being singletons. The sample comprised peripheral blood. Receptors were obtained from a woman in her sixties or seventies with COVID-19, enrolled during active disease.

The CDR3 DNA is TGTGCCAGCAGTTATGGAAGGGGTTCTGGGGCCAACGTCCTGACTTTC. Protein product: CASSYGRGSGANVLTF. V usage is TRBV6-5 and J usage is TRBJ2-6; weak D call: TRBD1 (5 bases). Germline-derived CDR1 and CDR2 are MNHEY and SVGAGI. Trimming left V 3 bases short and J 1 base short, with 10 bases between. The CDR3 runs 16 residues.

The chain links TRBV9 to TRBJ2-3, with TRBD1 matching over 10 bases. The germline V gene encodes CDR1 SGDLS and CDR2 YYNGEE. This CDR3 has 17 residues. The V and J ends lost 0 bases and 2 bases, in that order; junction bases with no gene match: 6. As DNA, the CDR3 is TGTGCCAGCAGCGTAGGAAGGACAGGGGGTATCACAGATACGCAGTATTTT. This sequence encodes CASSVGRTGGITDTQYF.

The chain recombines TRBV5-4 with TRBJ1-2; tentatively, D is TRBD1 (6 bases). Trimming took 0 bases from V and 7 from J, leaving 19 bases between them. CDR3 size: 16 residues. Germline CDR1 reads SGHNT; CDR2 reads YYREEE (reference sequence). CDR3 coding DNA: TGTGCCAGCAGCTTGGTCTGGGGACAAAGGAACGGTGGCTACACCTTC. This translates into CASSLVWGQRNGGYTF.

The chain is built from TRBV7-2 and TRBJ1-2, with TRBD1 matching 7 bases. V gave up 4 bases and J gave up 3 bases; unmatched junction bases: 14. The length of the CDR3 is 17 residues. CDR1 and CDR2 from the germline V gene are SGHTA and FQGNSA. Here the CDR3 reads CASSSRAPGQPHYGYTF. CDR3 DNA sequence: TGTGCCAGCAGCTCCAGGGCCCCGGGACAGCCTCACTATGGCTACACCTTC.

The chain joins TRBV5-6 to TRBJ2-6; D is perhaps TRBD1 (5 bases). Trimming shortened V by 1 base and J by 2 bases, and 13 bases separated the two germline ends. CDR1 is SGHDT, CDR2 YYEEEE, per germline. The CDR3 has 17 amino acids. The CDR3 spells CASSLLGRVAGANVLTF. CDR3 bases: TGTGCCAGCAGCTTGTTAGGCAGGGTAGCTGGGGCCAACGTCCTGACTTTC. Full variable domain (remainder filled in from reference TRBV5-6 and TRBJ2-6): DAGVTQSPTHLIKTRGQQVTLRCSPKSGHDTVSWYQQALGQGPQFIFQYYEEEERQRGNFPDRFSGHQFPNYSSELNVNALLLGDSALYLCASSLLGRVAGANVLTFGAGSRLTVL.

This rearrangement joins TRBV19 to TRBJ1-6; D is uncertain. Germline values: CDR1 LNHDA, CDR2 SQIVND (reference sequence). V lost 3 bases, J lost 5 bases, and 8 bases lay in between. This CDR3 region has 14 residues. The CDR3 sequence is CASSIGVNNSPLHF. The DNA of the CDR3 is TGTGCCAGTAGTATCGGGGTAAATAATTCACCCCTCCACTTT.

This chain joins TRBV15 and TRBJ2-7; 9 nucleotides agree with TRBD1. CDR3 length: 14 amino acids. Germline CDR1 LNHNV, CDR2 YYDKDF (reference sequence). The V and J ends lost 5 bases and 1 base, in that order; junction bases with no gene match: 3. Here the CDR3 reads CATSPGTGSYEQYF. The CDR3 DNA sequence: TGTGCCACCAGCCCGGGGACAGGGTCCTACGAGCAGTACTTC.

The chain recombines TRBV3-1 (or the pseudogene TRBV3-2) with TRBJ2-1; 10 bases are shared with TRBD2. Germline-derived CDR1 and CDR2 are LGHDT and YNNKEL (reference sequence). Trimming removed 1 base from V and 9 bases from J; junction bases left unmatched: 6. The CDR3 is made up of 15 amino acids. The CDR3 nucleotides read TGTGCCAGCAGCCAAGGGGTAGCGGGAGGTTTTGAGCAGTTCTTC. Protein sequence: CASSQGVAGGFEQFF.

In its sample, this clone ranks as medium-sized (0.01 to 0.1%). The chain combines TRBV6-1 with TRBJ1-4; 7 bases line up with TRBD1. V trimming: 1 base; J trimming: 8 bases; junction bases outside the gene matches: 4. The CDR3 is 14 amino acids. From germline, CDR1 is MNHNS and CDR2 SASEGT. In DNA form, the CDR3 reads TGTGCCAGCAGTGAAGGACAGGGTCCCGAAAAACTGTTTTTT. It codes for CASSEGQGPEKLFF.

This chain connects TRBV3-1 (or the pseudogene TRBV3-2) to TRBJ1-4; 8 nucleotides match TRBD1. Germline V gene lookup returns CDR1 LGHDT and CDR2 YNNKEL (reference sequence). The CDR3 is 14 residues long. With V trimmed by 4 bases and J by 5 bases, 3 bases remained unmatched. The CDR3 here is CASSLGQGNEKLFF. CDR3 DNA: TGTGCCAGCAGCCTCGGACAGGGAAATGAAAAACTGTTTTTT.

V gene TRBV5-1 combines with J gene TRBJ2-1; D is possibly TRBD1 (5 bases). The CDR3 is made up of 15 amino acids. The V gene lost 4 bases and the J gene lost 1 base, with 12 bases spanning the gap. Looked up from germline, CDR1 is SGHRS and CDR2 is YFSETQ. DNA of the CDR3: TGCGCCAGCAGCCGAGACAGCGCTTCCTACAATGAGCAGTTCTTC. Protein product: CASSRDSASYNEQFF.

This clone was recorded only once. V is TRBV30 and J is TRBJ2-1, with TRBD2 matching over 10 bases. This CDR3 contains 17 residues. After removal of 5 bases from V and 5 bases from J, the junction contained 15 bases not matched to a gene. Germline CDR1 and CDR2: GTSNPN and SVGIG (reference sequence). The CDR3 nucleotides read TGTGCCTGGCAGACGAAACACGGACTAGCGGTTAACAATGAGCAGTTCTTC. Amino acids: CAWQTKHGLAVNNEQFF.

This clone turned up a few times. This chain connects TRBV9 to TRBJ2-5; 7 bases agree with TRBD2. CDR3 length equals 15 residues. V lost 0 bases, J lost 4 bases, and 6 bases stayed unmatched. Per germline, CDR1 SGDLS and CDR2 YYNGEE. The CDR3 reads CASSVGGGSGETQYF. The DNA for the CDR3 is TGTGCCAGCAGCGTAGGGGGGGGTTCGGGAGAGACCCAGTACTTC.

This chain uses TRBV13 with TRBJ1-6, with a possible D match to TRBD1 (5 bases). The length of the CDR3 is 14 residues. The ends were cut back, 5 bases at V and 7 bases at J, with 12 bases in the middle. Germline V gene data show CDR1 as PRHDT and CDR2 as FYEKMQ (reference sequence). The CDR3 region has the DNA TGTGCCAGCAGCATACGACAGTACAATTCACCCCTCCACTTT. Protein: CASSIRQYNSPLHF.

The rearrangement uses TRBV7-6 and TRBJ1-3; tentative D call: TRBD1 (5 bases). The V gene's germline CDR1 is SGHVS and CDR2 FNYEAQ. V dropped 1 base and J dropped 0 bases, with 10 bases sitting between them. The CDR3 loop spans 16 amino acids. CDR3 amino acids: CASSLGGGSSGNTIYF. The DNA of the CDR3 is TGTGCCAGCAGCTTAGGGGGGGGGTCCTCTGGAAACACCATATATTTT.

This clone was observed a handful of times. CDR3 nucleotides: TGCGCCAGCAGCCCTCACGCCGGGACAGGGGTCAATGAGCAGTTCTTC. It translates to CASSPHAGTGVNEQFF. V gene TRBV5-1 combines with J gene TRBJ2-1, with TRBD1 matching over 10 bases. Germline V CDR1 and CDR2: SGHRS, YFSETQ. Trimming at V came to 4 bases and at J to 6 bases, leaving 10 bases not matched to a gene. The CDR3 consists of 16 residues.

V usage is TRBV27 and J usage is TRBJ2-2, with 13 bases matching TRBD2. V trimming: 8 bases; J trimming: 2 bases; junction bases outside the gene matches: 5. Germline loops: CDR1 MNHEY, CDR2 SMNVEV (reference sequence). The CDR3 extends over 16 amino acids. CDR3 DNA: TGTGCCAGCGCTACTAGCGGGAGGGTAAACACCGGGGAGCTGTTTTTT. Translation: CASATSGRVNTGELFF.

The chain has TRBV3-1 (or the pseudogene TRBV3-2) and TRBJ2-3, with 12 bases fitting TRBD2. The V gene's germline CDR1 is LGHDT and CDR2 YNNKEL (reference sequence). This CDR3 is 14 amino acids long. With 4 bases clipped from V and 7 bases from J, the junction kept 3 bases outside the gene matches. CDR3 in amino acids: CASSRTSGVNTQYF. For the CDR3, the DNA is TGTGCCAGCAGCCGGACTAGCGGGGTGAATACGCAGTATTTT.